The 30 T cell receptor beta chains listed next were all sequenced from one sample in a study of shared clonotypes between healthy human individuals. The data were produced by immunoSEQ multiplex PCR, yet TCRdb's version contains in-frame clones alone and is incomplete. The data show nearly 500,000 clones, 76% seen once. Material: PBMCs. The receptors come from a woman aged 40 to 55 in good health. Some clones in this sample may be carry-over from other donors' samples.

The chain combines TRBV19 with TRBJ1-2; D ambiguous. CDR1 LNHDA and CDR2 SQIVND come from the germline V gene (reference sequence). V lost 1 base to trimming and J lost 4 bases, with 13 bases between them. The CDR3 spans 15 residues. CDR3 loop: CASSIAPTGFYGYTF. CDR3 coding DNA: TGTGCCAGTAGTATAGCTCCGACGGGGTTCTATGGCTACACCTTC. Together with reference TRBV19 and TRBJ1-2, the CDR3 gives the full variable domain: DGGITQSPKYLFRKEGQNVTLSCEQNLNHDAMYWYRQDPGQGLRLIYYSQIVNDFQKGDIAEGYSVSREKKESFPLTVTSAQKNPTAFYLCASSIAPTGFYGYTFGSGTRLTVV.

The chain is built from TRBV9 and TRBJ1-2; weak D call: TRBD1 (6 bases). Germline V gives CDR1 SGDLS, CDR2 YYNGEE. Trimming cost V 4 bases and J 0 bases, with 10 bases left between them. CDR3 size: 14 residues. CDR3 sequence (DNA): TGTGCCAGCAGCCCCCGGACAGCTAACTATGGCTACACCTTC. As protein: CASSPRTANYGYTF.

The J gene is TRBJ2-1, the V gene TRBV7-9; either TRBD1 or TRBD2 may fit D (5 bases each). Trimming took 7 bases from V and 6 from J, leaving 7 bases between them. Germline V lookup: CDR1 SEHNR, CDR2 FQNEAQ (reference sequence). CDR3 length: 11 residues. This chain's CDR3 is CASMGVNEQFF. CDR3 sequence (DNA): TGTGCCAGCATGGGGGTCAATGAGCAGTTCTTC.

CDR3 loop: CASSSGGGITFTDTQYF. In DNA form, the CDR3 reads TGTGCCAGCAGCTCGGGTGGAGGGATCACTTTCACAGATACGCAGTATTTT. The chain combines TRBV11-1 with TRBJ2-3, with D perhaps TRBD2 (6 bases). The CDR3 consists of 17 residues. Trimming removed 4 bases at V and 2 bases at J, with 19 bases between. Germline V lookup: CDR1 SGHAT, CDR2 FQDESV (reference sequence).

V is TRBV2 and J is TRBJ2-7, with 7 bases aligning to TRBD1. With 3 bases clipped from V and 0 bases from J, the junction kept 5 bases outside the gene matches. Germline values: CDR1 SNHLY, CDR2 FYNNEI. The CDR3 is made up of 15 amino acids. The CDR3 reads CASSDLQGYSYEQYF. The DNA for the CDR3 is TGTGCCAGCAGTGATTTACAGGGGTACTCCTACGAGCAGTACTTC.

The table lists this clone with many counts. Other DNA sequences in this sample translate to the same CDR3. V is TRBV20-1 and J is TRBJ2-7; D is unresolved. Trimming left V 2 bases short and J 1 base short, with 3 bases between. The CDR3 runs 11 residues. CDR1 DFQATT and CDR2 SNEGSKA come from the germline V gene (reference sequence). The CDR3 is CSARLSYEQYF. The DNA for the CDR3 is TGCAGTGCTAGACTATCCTACGAGCAGTACTTC.

The CDR3 nucleotides read TGTGCCAGTACCCTGCGGGGAGGGGCCGGCTCTGGAAACACCATATATTTT. This encodes CASTLRGGAGSGNTIYF. The chain combines TRBV19 with TRBJ1-3; D may be TRBD1 (5 bases). Trimming took 7 bases from V and 0 from J, leaving 19 bases between them. The length of the CDR3 is 17 residues. Germline-derived CDR1 and CDR2 are LNHDA and SQIVND (reference sequence).

This clone was detected a few times. This chain joins TRBV29-1 and TRBJ2-1, with a tentative D call TRBD2 (5 bases). Trimming cost V 6 bases and J 0 bases, with 12 bases left between them. This CDR3 has 14 amino acids. Germline lookup yields CDR1 SQVTM and CDR2 ANQGSEA. For the CDR3, the DNA is TGCAGCGTCGAGGGAGAAGGCTCCTACAATGAGCAGTTCTTC. This sequence encodes CSVEGEGSYNEQFF.

The chain recombines TRBV28 with TRBJ2-7, with TRBD2 identical over 9 bases. CDR3 length: 15 amino acids. Germline V gene data show CDR1 as MDHEN and CDR2 as SYDVKM. Trimming took 6 bases from V and 4 from J; bases not matched to a gene: 10. The CDR3 bases are TGTGCCAGCAGGACTTCCCTGCTAGCGGGGTACGAGCAGTACTTC. Protein product: CASRTSLLAGYEQYF. Full variable domain (outside the CDR3, taken from reference TRBV28 and TRBJ2-7): DVKVTQSSRYLVKRTGEKVFLECVQDMDHENMFWYRQDPGLGLRLIYFSYDVKMKEKGDIPEGYSVSREKKERFSLILESASTNQTSMYLCASRTSLLAGYEQYFGPGTRLTVT.

To note about this clone: The same CDR3 is also encoded by other DNA sequences in this sample. The chain carries TRBV27 and TRBJ1-1; D uncertain. The length of the CDR3 is 12 residues. V was pared by 8 bases and J by 4 bases, with 11 bases between. Germline CDR1 and CDR2: MNHEY and SMNVEV (reference sequence). The CDR3 protein is CASSRGGTEAFF. CDR3 DNA sequence: TGTGCCAGCTCACGGGGAGGCACTGAAGCTTTCTTT.

Details on this clone: The sample carries other DNA sequences with the same CDR3. This chain links TRBV18 with TRBJ1-2, with 8 nucleotides matching TRBD1. CDR3 length equals 14 residues. V dropped 2 bases and J dropped 2; count of bases not matched to a gene: 1. CDR1 is KGHSH, CDR2 LQKENI, per germline. CDR3 loop: CASSPGTGNYGYTF. In DNA form, the CDR3 reads TGTGCCAGCTCACCAGGGACAGGAAACTATGGCTACACCTTC.

This chain connects TRBV4-3 to TRBJ2-7, with TRBD2 matching 7 bases. The CDR3 totals 14 residues. Germline CDR1 reads LGHNA; CDR2 reads YSLEER. V lost 4 bases, J lost 5 bases, and 8 bases stayed unmatched. CDR3 nucleotide sequence: TGCGCCAGCAGCCGAAGCGGGAATCGGAACGAGCAGTACTTC. The encoded protein is CASSRSGNRNEQYF.

The gene calls are TRBV15 and TRBJ2-7; possible D gene TRBD2, 5 bases. CDR1 is LNHNV, CDR2 YYDKDF, per germline (reference sequence). Trimming removed 0 bases from V and 12 bases from J, with 18 bases in between. The CDR3 covers 14 residues. The CDR3 protein is CATSRDRELDNPYF. The CDR3 nucleotides are TGTGCCACCAGCAGAGATAGGGAGTTAGATAATCCGTACTTC. The whole variable domain, remainder taken from reference TRBV15 and TRBJ2-7, is DAMVIQNPRYQVTQFGKPVTLSCSQTLNHNVMYWYQQKSSQAPKLLFHYYDKDFNNEADTPDNFQSRRPNTSFCFLDIRSPGLGDTAMYLCATSRDRELDNPYFGPGTRLTVT.

This rearrangement joins TRBV27 to TRBJ2-1; the D is unclear. Deletions cut 6 bases from V and 2 bases from J, with 8 bases between. Germline lookup yields CDR1 MNHEY and CDR2 SMNVEV (reference sequence). The CDR3 length is 13 residues. This chain's CDR3 is CASRRGTYNEQFF. CDR3 DNA: TGTGCCAGCAGACGTGGTACCTACAATGAGCAGTTCTTC.

This clone showed up just a few times. The rearrangement links TRBV19 to TRBJ1-5; D uncertain. The CDR3 totals 13 residues. CDR1 and CDR2 from the germline V gene are LNHDA and SQIVND (reference sequence). V dropped 3 bases and J dropped 4 bases, with 7 bases sitting between them. The CDR3 reads CASSITVNQPQHF. CDR3 sequence (DNA): TGTGCCAGTAGTATCACGGTTAATCAGCCCCAGCATTTT.

The chain uses TRBV9 and TRBJ2-7; D gene ambiguous. CDR1 is SGDLS, CDR2 YYNGEE, per germline. V was trimmed by 0 bases and J by 4 bases, leaving 11 bases between them. The CDR3 spans 14 residues. The DNA of the CDR3 is TGTGCCAGCAGCGTAGCGGGCCAAGGGTACGAGCAGTACTTC. As protein: CASSVAGQGYEQYF.

In this sample, this clone turned up once. V and J are TRBV6-1 and TRBJ2-1; D gene uncertain. Germline CDR1 MNHNS, CDR2 SASEGT. CDR3 length: 15 residues. V lost 1 base to trimming and J lost 7 bases, with 14 bases between them. The CDR3 is CASSEVIVGPNEQFF. CDR3 nucleotides: TGTGCCAGCAGTGAAGTAATAGTCGGGCCTAATGAGCAGTTCTTC.

This clone has only one observation. The gene calls are TRBV7-2 and TRBJ2-7, with D possibly TRBD1 on 6 matching bases. Germline loops: CDR1 SGHTA, CDR2 FQGNSA. V dropped 0 bases and J dropped 9 bases, with 18 bases sitting between them. The length of the CDR3 is 15 residues. The CDR3 DNA is TGTGCCAGCAGCTTAGCGCAGGGGAGTAGGAACGGGCAGTACTTC. This encodes CASSLAQGSRNGQYF.

This clone was recorded a few times. This chain uses TRBV7-3 with TRBJ2-3; a weak D match, TRBD2 (5 bases). The CDR3 totals 16 residues. Germline V CDR1 and CDR2: SGHTA, FQGTGA. Between the trimmed V and J ends, which lost 2 bases and 0 bases, there was a span of 12 bases. CDR3 amino acids: CASSLRSGASTDTQYF. The CDR3 DNA sequence: TGTGCCAGCAGCTTACGAAGCGGAGCTAGCACAGATACGCAGTATTTT. Variable domain in full (rest from reference TRBV7-3 and TRBJ2-3): GAGVSQTPSNKVTEKGKYVELRCDPISGHTALYWYRQSLGQGPEFLIYFQGTGAADDSGLPNDRFFAVRPEGSVSTLKIQRTERGDSAVYLCASSLRSGASTDTQYFGPGTRLTVL.

Concerning this clone: A read error may account for a junction end that differs from germline. Distinct nucleotide sequences in the sample also encode this CDR3. The J gene is TRBJ2-7, the V gene TRBV7-2; TRBD1 or TRBD2 may be the D gene (6 bases each). The CDR3 totals 13 residues. Germline CDR1 and CDR2: SGHTA and FQGNSA. Here the CDR3 reads CASNAGHLYEQYF. CDR3 bases: TGTGCCAGCAACGCGGGACACCTTTACGAACAGTACTTC.

This sequence joins TRBV7-3 and TRBJ2-5, with 13 bases fitting TRBD2. V was clipped by 5 bases and J by 4 bases; unmatched bases: 7. The V gene's germline CDR1 is SGHTA and CDR2 FQGTGA. CDR3 length: 16 residues. In nucleotides, the CDR3 is TGTGCCAGCAGCCCACTAGCGGGAGGGGATCTAGAGACCCAGTACTTC. Protein sequence: CASSPLAGGDLETQYF.

The chain employs TRBV7-2 and TRBJ2-7, with D perhaps assigned TRBD1 or TRBD2 (5 bases each). This CDR3 comprises 15 residues. V was trimmed by 1 base and J by 3 bases, leaving 13 bases between them. Per the germline V gene, CDR1 is SGHTA and CDR2 is FQGNSA. Written as DNA, the CDR3 is TGTGCCAGCAGCTTAGGAACCGGGACCATCTACGAGCAGTACTTC. It specifies CASSLGTGTIYEQYF.

This clone was detected only a few times. The V and J genes are TRBV28 and TRBJ1-4, with D perhaps matching TRBD1 (6 bases). CDR1 is MDHEN, CDR2 SYDVKM, per germline. There are 14 residues in the CDR3. Trimming shortened V by 6 bases and J by 7 bases, and 15 bases separated the two germline ends. CDR3 sequence: CASSPTGIGEKLFF. The CDR3 DNA is TGTGCCAGCAGCCCAACAGGGATCGGTGAAAAACTGTTTTTT.

The chain joins TRBV28 to TRBJ2-5; D call uncertain. There are 11 residues in the CDR3. V lost 3 bases and J 5 bases, leaving 4 bases between the germline ends. Looked up from germline, CDR1 is MDHEN and CDR2 is SYDVKM. CDR3 sequence (DNA): TGTGCCAGCAGTTTCGTGGAGACCCAGTACTTC. Amino acid sequence: CASSFVETQYF.

In its sample, this clone was seen many times. The same CDR3 is also encoded by other DNA sequences in this sample. V and J are TRBV14 and TRBJ1-5, with D tentatively TRBD1 (5 bases). This CDR3 comprises 19 residues. Trimming took off 3 bases at V and 2 bases at J, with 23 bases between the two ends. Germline V gene lookup returns CDR1 SGHDN and CDR2 FVKESK. CDR3 region: CASSHPTLQGVFGNQPQHF. CDR3 bases: TGTGCCAGCAGCCACCCGACACTTCAGGGCGTCTTCGGCAATCAGCCCCAGCATTTT.

The chain joins TRBV10-1 to TRBJ2-3; D perhaps matches TRBD2 (5 bases). CDR3 length: 15 residues. Germline V lookup: CDR1 WNHNN, CDR2 SYGVQD (reference sequence). V shed 0 bases and J shed 3 bases, with 10 bases lying between them. CDR3 protein: CASSESRVATDTQYF. The CDR3 nucleotides are TGCGCCAGCAGTGAGTCGAGGGTAGCGACAGATACGCAGTATTTT.

There are many counts of this clone. The chain uses TRBV27 and TRBJ1-4, with D maybe TRBD1 (6 bases). Germline CDR1 is MNHEY and CDR2 is SMNVEV (reference sequence). With 2 bases removed from V and 4 bases from J, the gap between germline ends came to 8 bases. The CDR3 consists of 14 residues. CDR3 nucleotides: TGTGCCAGCAGTTTAGCGGACAGTAATGAAAAACTGTTTTTT. Translated: CASSLADSNEKLFF.

This rearrangement joins TRBV7-9 to TRBJ2-3, with D uncertain. Trimming cost V 1 base and J 2 bases, with 7 bases left between them. Germline-derived CDR1 and CDR2 are SEHNR and FQNEAQ (reference sequence). The CDR3 is made up of 14 amino acids. The CDR3 sequence: CASSLGQTTDTQYF. The CDR3 DNA sequence: TGTGCCAGCAGCTTAGGGCAGACCACAGATACGCAGTATTTT.

The genes are TRBV15 and TRBJ2-1; 9 nucleotides line up with TRBD2. With 5 bases clipped from V and 7 bases from J, the junction kept 12 bases outside the gene matches. This CDR3 is built from 16 residues. Germline V lookup: CDR1 LNHNV, CDR2 YYDKDF (reference sequence). Written as DNA, the CDR3 is TGTGCCACCAGCGGGAAGCGGGAGGCCCCTTTTAATGAGCAGTTCTTC. Amino acid sequence: CATSGKREAPFNEQFF. The full variable domain, with the rest looked up from reference TRBV15 and TRBJ2-1, is DAMVIQNPRYQVTQFGKPVTLSCSQTLNHNVMYWYQQKSSQAPKLLFHYYDKDFNNEADTPDNFQSRRPNTSFCFLDIRSPGLGDTAMYLCATSGKREAPFNEQFFGPGTRLTVL.

In this sample, this clone turned up a few times. The chain joins TRBV2 to TRBJ2-2; 9 nucleotides match TRBD2. The germline gives CDR1 SNHLY, CDR2 FYNNEI. J gave up 3 bases and V 6 bases, and 5 bases lay outside the gene matches. The CDR3 is made up of 15 amino acids. CDR3 sequence reads: CASRRGGRDTGELFF. DNA of the CDR3: TGTGCCAGCAGGAGGGGCGGGAGGGACACCGGGGAGCTGTTTTTT.